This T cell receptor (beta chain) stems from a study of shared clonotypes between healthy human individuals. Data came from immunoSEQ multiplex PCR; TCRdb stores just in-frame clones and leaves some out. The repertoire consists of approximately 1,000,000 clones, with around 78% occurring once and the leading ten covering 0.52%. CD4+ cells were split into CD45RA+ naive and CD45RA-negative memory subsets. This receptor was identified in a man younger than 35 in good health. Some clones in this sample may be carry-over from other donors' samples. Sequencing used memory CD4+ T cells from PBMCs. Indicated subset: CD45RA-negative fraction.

In nucleotides, the CDR3 is TGCGCCAGCAGACCGGACAGGGTAATATGTTCCGGGGAGCTGTTTTTT. This codes for CASRPDRVICSGELFF. The rearrangement joins TRBV10-1 to TRBJ2-2; 8 bases map to TRBD1. Germline V gives CDR1 WNHNN, CDR2 SYGVQD (reference sequence). With V trimmed by 6 bases and J by 6 bases, 12 bases remained unmatched. This CDR3 has 16 amino acids.